This T cell receptor beta chain is from a study of identical twins. The CDR3 is made up of 14 amino acids. V was shortened by 1 base and J by 0 bases, with 7 bases between the two germline ends. Germline V CDR1 and CDR2: SEHNR, FQNEAQ (reference sequence). TCRdb re-derived calls from the 5' RACE reads in MiXCR, one entry per CDR3 protein. The profile covers 500,000 to 550,000 distinct CDR3 sequences, with approximately 22% appearing a single time and 0.75% to 0.95% taken by the ten largest. The same sample was also used in a study of T cells expressing NK-cell markers.

The sequenced sample was CD4+ T cells sorted from blood. The chain couples TRBV7-9 to TRBJ2-7; perhaps TRBD2 as D (5 bases). The receptor comes from a woman between 18 and 30 years old in good health. CDR3 nucleotide sequence: TGTGCCAGCAGCTTAGGACGGGACTCCTACGAGCAGTACTTC. Amino acid sequence: CASSLGRDSYEQYF.